The source of this TCR beta chain is a study of cytomegalovirus exposure and HLA in healthy donors. Findings of the study overall: The investigators catalogued 160 or so TCR beta chains as cytomegalovirus-associated. A later analysis found first-cohort TCR clusters tended to co-occur in the 90 to 150 validation repertoires.

As regards this clone: Antigen specificity is unknown.

This CDR3 spans 15 amino acids. With 0 bases clipped from V and 11 bases from J, the junction kept 1 base outside the gene matches. Germline CDR1 reads SGHNT; CDR2 reads YENEEA. The protocol was immunoSEQ multiplex PCR, while the TCRdb copy is restricted to in-frame clones and leaves out a portion. The data contain some 260,000 clones, roughly 90% of them singletons. The chain uses TRBV11-3 and TRBJ2-1, with TRBD2 matching 16 bases. This sequence originates from a man between 18 and 35 years old in good health and CMV-seropositive. Input material: PBMCs. The CDR3 loop is CASSLEGLAGGQQFF. For the CDR3, the DNA is TGTGCCAGCAGCTTAGAGGGACTAGCGGGAGGGCAGCAGTTCTTC.